This is a list of T cell receptor beta chains from one sample in a study of shared clonotypes between healthy human individuals. Clones were sequenced by immunoSEQ multiplex PCR, and TCRdb holds only the in-frame ones, with some missing. The data show hundreds of thousands of clones, roughly 79% seen once. The sequenced material came from PBMCs. The receptors originated from a woman in her thirties or forties in good health. Some clones in this sample may be carry-over from other donors' samples. Each CDR3 is given with its conserved first and last residue. The order of the fields is clone size, J gene, D gene, V gene, CDR3 DNA, CDR3 protein. D genes are given only for firm matches. Size values are once, few and many counts, or a class for expanded clones, and some rows have none.

>once|TRBJ1-2|-|TRBV4-3
TGCGCCAGCAGCCAGGTACAGCCCCAGGGGGGCTACACCTTC
CASSQVQPQGGYTF
>-|TRBJ2-1|-|TRBV28
TGTGCCAGCAGTTTATTAGTTAATGAGCAGTTCTTC
CASSLLVNEQFF
>-|TRBJ2-1|TRBD2|TRBV11-3
TGTGCCAGCAGCCCCTCAGCGGGAGGGTCCCACAATGAGCAGTTCTTC
CASSPSAGGSHNEQFF
>-|TRBJ1-2|-|TRBV6-6
TGTGCCAGCAGTCCTTTAGATGGCTACACCTTC
CASSPLDGYTF
>-|TRBJ2-1|-|TRBV6-5
TGTGCCAGCAGACGAGACGGGGGTGAGCAGTTCTTC
CASRRDGGEQFF
>-|TRBJ2-7|TRBD1|TRBV30
TGTGCCTGGACCTACAGGGGATCTTCCTACGAGCAGTACTTC
CAWTYRGSSYEQYF
>-|TRBJ2-7|TRBD1|TRBV5-1
TGCGCCAGCACCGGGGGACAGGATTCCTACGAGCAGTACTTC
CASTGGQDSYEQYF
>-|TRBJ2-3|-|TRBV18
TGTGCCAGCTCACCGTTTGATGATACGCAGTATTTT
CASSPFDDTQYF
>-|TRBJ2-3|TRBD2|TRBV7-2
TGTGCCAGCAGCTTCAGCGGGGCCTCCGTAGCGACAGATACGCAGTATTTT
CASSFSGASVATDTQYF
>once|TRBJ1-2|-|TRBV7-9
TGTGCCAGCAGCTTAGCGAGGGACACGGGTGGCTACACCTTC
CASSLARDTGGYTF
>-|TRBJ2-5|TRBD2|TRBV28
TGTGCCAGCAGAGGGCTAGCGGGAGTTGAGACCCAGTACTTC
CASRGLAGVETQYF
>-|TRBJ2-1|-|TRBV9
TGTGCCAGCAGCGTTTCCCCGGACCTGAACGGTGAGCAGTTCTTC
CASSVSPDLNGEQFF
>many|TRBJ2-2|-|TRBV5-1
TGCGCCAGCAGCTTGGGGCATACCGGGGAGCTGTTTTTT
CASSLGHTGELFF
>-|TRBJ1-5|-|TRBV5-8
TGTGCCAGCAGCTTAGTGAATCAGCCCCAGCATTTT
CASSLVNQPQHF
>-|TRBJ2-7|-|TRBV19
TGTGCCAGTAGTATATCCATGTTGGTGATGGGGGAAAGCTCCTACGAGCAGTACTTC
CASSISMLVMGESSYEQYF
>-|TRBJ2-2|-|TRBV9
TGTGCCAGCAGCGTAGGACTGATGAACACCGGGGAGCTGTTTTTT
CASSVGLMNTGELFF
>-|TRBJ2-7|-|TRBV5-1
TGCGCCAGCAGCTCATCCGGGACTCGATCCTACGAGCAGTACTTC
CASSSSGTRSYEQYF
>-|TRBJ2-2|TRBD2|TRBV19
TGTGCCAGTACCACTAGCGGGATTTACACCGGGGAGCTGTTTTTT
CASTTSGIYTGELFF
>-|TRBJ2-7|TRBD2|TRBV10-3
TGTGCCATCCGGACCCTACTAGCGTCCGAGCAGTACTTC
CAIRTLLASEQYF
>few|TRBJ2-2|-|TRBV9
TGTGCCAGCAGCGCCGCTTTCACCGGGGAGCTGTTTTTT
CASSAAFTGELFF
>-|TRBJ2-3|TRBD2|TRBV27
TGTGCCAGCAGCAGCACCTGGACTAGCGGCACAGATACGCAGTATTTT
CASSSTWTSGTDTQYF
>-|TRBJ1-4|-|TRBV19
TGTGCCACCTCTTCCGGACCTAATAATGAAAAACTGTTTTTT
CATSSGPNNEKLFF
>once|TRBJ1-3|-|TRBV5-1
TGCGCCAGCGCCTCTGGTCAGGGAGCGGACTCTGGAAACACCATATATTTT
CASASGQGADSGNTIYF
>once|TRBJ2-1|TRBD2|TRBV5-1
TGCGCCAGCAGCACTACTAGCGGACTCTCCTACAATGAGCAGTTCTTC
CASSTTSGLSYNEQFF
>once|TRBJ2-7|-|TRBV6-5
TGTGCCAGCAGTTACCCCGGACGGGACGAGCAGTACTTC
CASSYPGRDEQYF
>-|TRBJ2-5|-|TRBV7-6
TGTGCCAGCAGCTTAGGGAGCAGACAAGAGACCCAGTACTTC
CASSLGSRQETQYF
>-|TRBJ2-7|-|TRBV9
TGTGCCAGCAGCGTAGGGGGACAAGGCTACGAGCAGTACTTC
CASSVGGQGYEQYF
>once|TRBJ1-5|-|TRBV6-6
TGTGCCAGCAGCCAACAGACATCCCAGCCCCAGCATTTT
CASSQQTSQPQHF
>-|TRBJ2-4|-|TRBV2
TGTGCCAGCAGTAGCGACATGGTCAAAAACATTCAGTACTTC
CASSSDMVKNIQYF